This paragraph reports one T cell receptor (beta chain). Its antigen is undetermined. The repertoire was sequenced with immunoSEQ multiplex PCR; TCRdb's copy has only in-frame clones and lacks some. The sample has about 180,000 clones, 75% to 90% seen once; the top ten hold 15% to 20%. The sample belongs to a study of cytomegalovirus exposure and HLA in healthy donors. Study outcomes and limitations: Reports described diagnosis of cytomegalovirus status by the classifier as highly specific and sensitive.

This CDR3 is 13 amino acids long. CDR1 is SQVTM, CDR2 ANQGSEA, per germline. The ends were cut back, 6 bases at V and 1 base at J, with 7 bases in the middle. This clonotype was obtained from a man aged 18 to 29 in good health and CMV-seropositive. V is TRBV29-1 and J is TRBJ2-6; D gene unclear. Material for sequencing was PBMCs. CDR3 in DNA: TGCAGCGTCTTTTTATCTGGGGCCAACGTCCTGACTTTC. As protein: CSVFLSGANVLTF.